These T cell receptor beta chains were read from a single sample in a study of cytomegalovirus exposure and HLA in healthy donors. Produced via immunoSEQ multiplex PCR; TCRdb's table is partial and in-frame only. The repertoire holds about 43,000 clones, with roughly 60% as singletons. Sequenced sample: PBMCs. These receptors were obtained from a human donor in good health. The CDR3 runs from the conserved cysteine through the conserved F or W. The D gene is left open where the match is weak. Size is omitted from some rows. Given values are once, few, many or a class for expanded clones.

TRBJ1-1 | many | TRBV5-4 | - | TGTGCCAGCAGTTTTAGGAACACTGAAGCTTTCTTT | CASSFRNTEAFF
TRBJ1-1 | - | TRBV13 | - | TGTGCCAGCAGCTTGGGAGGGAGGAACACTGAAGCTTTCTTT | CASSLGGRNTEAFF
TRBJ2-7 | - | TRBV4-1 | - | TGCGCCAGCAGTTCAGGGATGAGCTCCTACGAGCAGTACTTC | CASSSGMSSYEQYF
TRBJ2-7 | - | TRBV6-5 | - | TGTGCCAGCAGTTACGGTACAGGGCCGGTCGAGCAGTACTTC | CASSYGTGPVEQYF
TRBJ2-5 | - | TRBV7-9 | TRBD1 | TGTGCCAGCAGCCGTAACAGGGGGATACAAGAGACCCAGTACTTC | CASSRNRGIQETQYF
TRBJ2-5 | - | TRBV2 | - | TGTGCCAGCACCCGACAGCACCAAGAGACCCAGTACTTC | CASTRQHQETQYF
TRBJ1-4 | - | TRBV20-1 | - | TGCAGTGCTCTGCAGAATGAAAAACTGTTTTTT | CSALQNEKLFF
TRBJ1-2 | - | TRBV5-6 | - | TGTGCCAGCAGGACTAGGGGTGACTATGGCTACACCTTC | CASRTRGDYGYTF
TRBJ1-1 | once | TRBV5-1 | TRBD1 | TGCGCCAGCAGCGGGGACAGTGGGAACACTGAAGCTTTCTTT | CASSGDSGNTEAFF
TRBJ2-5 | - | TRBV20-1 | - | TGCAGTGCCCGGCGAGGAGAGACCCAGTACTTC | CSARRGETQYF
TRBJ1-5 | - | TRBV21-1 | - | TGTGCCAGCAGCAACTCAGGGGGCGCGGACAATCAGCCCCAGCATTTT | CASSNSGGADNQPQHF
TRBJ1-1 | once | TRBV4-1 | TRBD1 | TGCGCCAGCAGCCAATACGGGACAGGTACCACTGAAGCTTTCTTT | CASSQYGTGTTEAFF
TRBJ1-3 | - | TRBV11-2 | - | TGTGCCAGCAGCTCTTCGGCGGCATCTGGAAACACCATATATTTT | CASSSSAASGNTIYF
TRBJ2-4 | - | TRBV28 | TRBD1 | TGTGCCAGCATAGAGACAGGGGGAAACATTCAGTACTTC | CASIETGGNIQYF
TRBJ2-2 | - | TRBV10-1 | - | TGCGCCAGCAGGCTAGCACCTACCGGGGAGCTGTTTTTT | CASRLAPTGELFF
TRBJ2-5 | - | TRBV5-8 | TRBD2 | TGTGCCAGCAGCTTGTATCTGCGGGGGTACCAAGAGACCCAGTACTTC | CASSLYLRGYQETQYF
TRBJ2-2 | - | TRBV7-9 | TRBD1 | TGTGCCAACCTAAGACAGGGATTGAACACCGGGGAGCTGTTTTTT | CANLRQGLNTGELFF
TRBJ1-4 | - | TRBV6-1 | - | TGTGCCAGCAGTGTTCAGTCAACTAATGAAAAACTGTTTTTT | CASSVQSTNEKLFF
TRBJ2-5 | few | TRBV15 | - | TGTGCCACCAGCAAGGGGACTTTCCAAGAGACCCAGTACTTC | CATSKGTFQETQYF
TRBJ2-7 | - | TRBV5-1 | TRBD2 | TGCGCCAGCAGCTGGACTAGCGGGGACTACGAGCAGTACTTC | CASSWTSGDYEQYF
TRBJ2-5 | - | TRBV29-1 | - | TGCAGCGTCCTAGGGGCGGACCAAGAGACCCAGTACTTC | CSVLGADQETQYF
TRBJ2-6 | - | TRBV6-5 | - | TGTGCCAGCAGTTACCAGGGCTCTGGGGCCAACGTCCTGACTTTC | CASSYQGSGANVLTF
TRBJ1-2 | few | TRBV5-4 | TRBD1 | TGTGCCAGCAGCGCGAGACAGGGATCGCGGACTGCCTCCCTGGGCTACACCTTC | CASSARQGSRTASLGYTF
TRBJ1-1 | - | TRBV19 | - | TGTGCCAGTACAGAGGTGCAGGGTAACACTGAAGCTTTCTTT | CASTEVQGNTEAFF
TRBJ1-2 | - | TRBV6-4 | TRBD1 | TGTGCCAGCAGTCCGGGACAGGCAAACTATGGCTACACCTTC | CASSPGQANYGYTF
TRBJ1-4 | once | TRBV4-1 | - | TGCGCCAGCAGCCAAGATGGGCAGGGTTATGAAAAACTGTTTTTT | CASSQDGQGYEKLFF
TRBJ1-5 | - | TRBV6-1 | TRBD1 | TGTGCCAGCAGGAAGGACAGGGATCAGCCCCAGCATTTT | CASRKDRDQPQHF
TRBJ2-6 | once | TRBV5-8 | - | TGTGCCAGCAACTCACCCCACTCTGGGGCCAACGTCCTGACTTTC | CASNSPHSGANVLTF
TRBJ2-5 | few | TRBV6-6 | - | TGTGCCAGCAACGGAGCGGCAGAGACCCAGTACTTC | CASNGAAETQYF
TRBJ1-6 | - | TRBV19 | - | TGTGCCAGTAGTTGGAGGACAGTTGGTAATCCCCTCCACTTT | CASSWRTVGNPLHF
TRBJ2-2 | - | TRBV15 | - | TGTGCCACCAGTCCGCAGGGGTCCGGGGGGGAGCTGTTTTTT | CATSPQGSGGELFF
TRBJ2-5 | - | TRBV11-3 | - | TGTGCCAGCAGCTTACGCGCCATGGAGACCCAGTACTTC | CASSLRAMETQYF
TRBJ2-5 | - | TRBV7-2 | - | TGTGCCAGCAGCCCTGGACAGCCAAGGGAGACCCAGTACTTC | CASSPGQPRETQYF
TRBJ1-2 | few | TRBV4-1 | TRBD1 | TGCGCCAGCAGCCAAGACCGGGACAGCGGCTACACCTTC | CASSQDRDSGYTF
TRBJ1-4 | once | TRBV5-1 | TRBD1 | TGCGCCAGCAGCCGGGACAGGGGCGAAACGGGGCTGTTTTTT | CASSRDRGETGLFF
TRBJ2-4 | - | TRBV9 | - | TGTGCCAGCAGCGGGCGGACAGAAAACATTCAGTACTTC | CASSGRTENIQYF
TRBJ1-4 | - | TRBV6-1 | - | TGTGCCAGCATGCGGTGGGGAGAAGGGAATGAAAAACTGTTTTTT | CASMRWGEGNEKLFF
TRBJ1-6 | - | TRBV5-1 | TRBD1 | TGCGCCAGCAGCCAGGGACAGGGGAATTCACCCCTCCACTTT | CASSQGQGNSPLHF
TRBJ1-2 | - | TRBV6-5 | TRBD1 | TGTGCCAGCAGTTACGGGGACAGGGGTAAAGGCTACACCTTC | CASSYGDRGKGYTF
TRBJ2-3 | - | TRBV7-2 | TRBD2 | TGTGCCAGCAGCTTAGGGGCGGGGGGGACCACAGATACGCAGTATTTT | CASSLGAGGTTDTQYF
TRBJ2-2 | - | TRBV2 | - | TGTGCCAGCGATAGCAGGAGGGACGGACCGTACACCGGGGAGCTGTTTTTT | CASDSRRDGPYTGELFF
TRBJ1-5 | - | TRBV4-1 | - | TGCGCCAGCAGCCCAGGAGGGGGAGGGGGCAATCAGCCCCAGCATTTT | CASSPGGGGGNQPQHF
TRBJ2-7 | - | TRBV11-2 | TRBD1 | TGTGCCAGCAGCCCCGACAGGGGGGGTCGGGTCGAGCAGTACTTC | CASSPDRGGRVEQYF
TRBJ1-2 | - | TRBV14 | - | TGTGCCAGCAGCCACAACACCCAGGGGGGCTACACCTTC | CASSHNTQGGYTF
TRBJ2-2 | - | TRBV4-3 | - | TGCGCCAGCAGCCAAGATACGCGATGGGGGGAGCTGTTTTTT | CASSQDTRWGELFF
TRBJ1-4 | - | TRBV28 | - | TGTGCCAGCGGGGCAGGGCTTACTGAAAAACTGTTTTTT | CASGAGLTEKLFF
TRBJ2-5 | - | TRBV29-1 | - | TGCAGCGTTTCAGCTTCCTGGACTCCGTTCGAAGAGACCCAGTACTTC | CSVSASWTPFEETQYF
TRBJ1-6 | once | TRBV9 | - | TGTGCCAGCAGCGTAGGATACAGCTTGAATTCACCCCTCCACTTT | CASSVGYSLNSPLHF
TRBJ1-5 | - | TRBV6-4 | - | TGTGCCAGCAGTGGATTACCAGGGGAGTTCAATCAGCCCCAGCATTTT | CASSGLPGEFNQPQHF
TRBJ1-1 | - | TRBV23-1 | TRBD1 | TGCGCCAGCAGTCAATTCTCAGGGGGACCGTATCACACTGAAGCTTTCTTT | CASSQFSGGPYHTEAFF
TRBJ1-4 | - | TRBV5-1 | - | TGCGCCAGCGGACCGGGGGGAACTAATGAAAAACTGTTTTTT | CASGPGGTNEKLFF
TRBJ2-7 | few | TRBV7-9 | - | TGTGCCAGCAGCCACGGCAGGTACGAGCAGTACTTC | CASSHGRYEQYF